This record concerns one T cell receptor (beta chain) sequence. These data belong to a study of blood T cell repertoires in COVID-19. As for the study in general: T cells, B-cell-depleted T cells, or PBMCs supplied cDNA or gDNA.

V gave up 1 base and J gave up 3 bases, with 12 bases separating them. Per germline, CDR1 LNHNV and CDR2 YYDKDF (reference sequence). The CDR3 has 15 amino acids. The table came from immunoSEQ multiplex PCR; TCRdb's copy has only in-frame clones and leaves some out. The table has about 120,000 clones, 82% seen once. The sequencing input was peripheral blood. V gene TRBV15 combines with J gene TRBJ1-2; possibly TRBD1 for D (6 bases). The source of this sequence is a human donor in a cohort sampled during active COVID-19. The CDR3 coding sequence is TGTGCCACCAGCAGAGGCGACAGGAACTACTATGGCTACACCTTC. The encoded protein is CATSRGDRNYYGYTF.